These T cell receptor beta chains were read from a single sample in a study of blood T cell repertoires in COVID-19. Data came from immunoSEQ multiplex PCR; TCRdb stores just in-frame clones and leaves some out. The sample has 85,000 to 130,000 clones; about 88% are singletons. Specimen: peripheral blood. Receptors originate from a human donor in a cohort sampled during active COVID-19. Each CDR3 is given with its conserved first and last residue.

j_call v_call cdr3_aa
TRBJ1-1 TRBV4-3 CASSQDGRSYTEAFF
TRBJ1-4 TRBV28 CASSSSWTGVGEKLFF
TRBJ2-3 TRBV24-1 CASSGHSSTDTQYF
TRBJ1-1 TRBV5-5 CASSFGQGNTEAFF
TRBJ2-2 TRBV5-1 CASSLESSPGTGELFF
TRBJ2-7 TRBV7-8 CASSLEAQTYEQYF
TRBJ2-1 TRBV11-2 CASSAGTSSHNEQFF
TRBJ1-6 TRBV28 CASSFRGFINSPLHF
TRBJ2-7 TRBV3-1/TRBV3-2 CASSQDQLGTSGSYEQYF
TRBJ2-1 TRBV7-9 CASSFLEGEVGEQFF
TRBJ2-7 TRBV6-5 CASRPPGTGAYEQYF
TRBJ2-3 TRBV5-6 CASSLTGGSDTQYF
TRBJ1-2 TRBV4-3 CASSTGQGENYGYTF
TRBJ2-2 TRBV27 CASSPISGRTNTGELFF
TRBJ2-2 TRBV6-2/TRBV6-3 CASSDRGENTGELFF
TRBJ2-3 TRBV19 CASSPGLAGTQYF
TRBJ2-7 TRBV7-8 CASSARLAGEYEQYF
TRBJ2-3 TRBV5-4 CASRSGGGADTQYF
TRBJ2-5 TRBV5-4 CASSSWTEETQYF
TRBJ2-3 TRBV2 CASSNSGGEVTQYF
TRBJ2-2 TRBV12-3/TRBV12-4 CASRPVNGELFF
TRBJ2-3 TRBV2 CASSQGLAGGTDTQYF
TRBJ1-5 TRBV18 CASSARDRGLYQPQHF
TRBJ1-4 TRBV28 CASSFPREGEKLFF
TRBJ2-3 TRBV11-2 CASSLGGGIRKDTQYF
TRBJ1-1 TRBV18 CASSPGSLPTGDEAFF